The source of this T cell receptor (beta chain) is a study of spatial heterogeneity in lung cancer. In the study overall: The study sequenced follow-up PBMC samples when they were available, at a median of roughly 22 months after resection.

The V gene lost 5 bases and the J gene lost 0 bases, with 17 bases spanning the gap. CDR3 length: 17 amino acids. The germline CDR1 and CDR2 sequences are SGHDT and YYEEEE. The time point here: blood at routine non-recurrence follow-up after resection. Researchers sequenced whole RNA taken from tumor, nontumor lung or frozen PBMC without sorting. Every individual TCR cDNA molecule carried its own unique molecular identifier, which allowed correction of PCR and sequencing errors. TCRdb recomputed calls from the 5' RACE reads with MiXCR, one row per CDR3 protein. The data hold roughly 34,000 distinct CDR3 sequences, with under 9% observed a single time. General study findings and limits: Tumor TCRs that were ubiquitous and expanded showed up in blood more at resection than follow-up.

This clonotype was seen ten or more times. What it recognizes is unknown. The sample consisted of PBMCs, taken at follow-up. The chain employs TRBV5-6 and TRBJ2-2; a possible D gene is TRBD2 (6 bases). The clonotype originates from a male donor with early-stage non-small cell lung cancer. DNA of the CDR3: TGTGCCAGCAGAAGGGCGGGGACTTACTCGAACACCGGGGAGCTGTTTTTT. Translated: CASRRAGTYSNTGELFF.